The 16 T cell receptor beta chains reported below all come from one sample, sequenced in a study of post-analysis software for immune sequencing data. The TCR beta cDNA libraries contained unique molecular identifiers. MiXCR, applied by TCRdb to the PCR reads, yields one record per CDR3 protein. This sample carries about 430,000 distinct CDR3 sequences, approximately 38% of them seen once, and the ten largest clones take roughly 8.2%. For these TCRs, the target antigens are not known. Overall study results and limits: A few TRBV segments were significantly more frequent in patients than in controls. TRBV5-6, TRBV5-1 and TRBV20-1 were among these segments.

Sequences were obtained from blood. The receptors stem from a girl aged 2-9 years with multiple sclerosis.

This clonotype was detected only a few times. This chain uses TRBV12-3 or TRBV12-4 with TRBJ1-6; no clear D gene. The CDR3 contains 12 residues. Trimming shortened V by 5 bases and J by 10 bases, and 9 bases separated the two germline ends. CDR3 coding DNA: TGTGCCAGCAGTGGCATTAGATCACCCCTCCACTTT. Its translation is CASSGIRSPLHF.

The genes are TRBV12-3 or TRBV12-4 and TRBJ2-1; weak D call: TRBD2 (6 bases). The CDR3 extends over 14 amino acids. Trimming removed 4 bases from V and 7 bases from J, with 14 bases in between. CDR3 nucleotide sequence: TGTGCCAGCAGTTCCCCTCTGCGGGGAAATGAGCAGTTCTTC. Its translation: CASSSPLRGNEQFF.

V gene TRBV29-1 combines with J gene TRBJ2-7, with 8 bases that match TRBD2. This CDR3 is built from 13 residues. Trimming at V came to 2 bases and at J to 5 bases, leaving 5 bases not matched to a gene. Germline V CDR1 and CDR2: SQVTM, ANQGSEA. CDR3 DNA sequence: TGCAGCGTTGAAACTAGCGGCCGTCACGAGCAGTACTTC. This gives the protein CSVETSGRHEQYF.

The V and J genes are TRBV5-1 and TRBJ1-6; D ambiguous. This CDR3 contains 15 residues. The ends were cut back, 3 bases at V and 8 bases at J, with 15 bases in the middle. Germline CDR1 and CDR2: SGHRS and YFSETQ. This CDR3 reads CASSSEGADYSPLHF. The DNA of the CDR3 is TGCGCCAGCAGCTCGGAGGGAGCCGATTATTCACCCCTCCACTTT.

The chain joins TRBV4-2 to TRBJ2-7, with 8 bases identical to TRBD2. With V trimmed by 0 bases and J by 5 bases, 24 bases remained unmatched. Looked up from germline, CDR1 is LGHNA and CDR2 is YNFKEQ. CDR3 length: 21 residues. The CDR3, as DNA: TGTGCCAGCAGCCAAGAAGAGCGTGCGGCTAGCGGGCCTCTTTTCTCTGACGAGCAGTACTTC. This codes for CASSQEERAASGPLFSDEQYF.

The chain carries TRBV7-9 and TRBJ2-7, with 8 bases identical to TRBD1. The length of the CDR3 is 14 residues. Germline V CDR1 and CDR2: SEHNR, FQNEAQ (reference sequence). The V gene end was trimmed by 2 bases and the J gene end by 3 bases; junction bases not matched to a gene: 3. Written as DNA, the CDR3 is TGTGCCAGCAGCTTACGGGACAGGTACTACGAGCAGTACTTC. This sequence encodes CASSLRDRYYEQYF. The full variable domain, completed using reference TRBV7-9 and TRBJ2-7, is DTGVSQNPRHKITKRGQNVTFRCDPISEHNRLYWYRQTLGQGPEFLTYFQNEAQLEKSRLLSDRFSAERPKGSFSTLEIQRTEQGDSAMYLCASSLRDRYYEQYFGPGTRLTVT.

The chain joins TRBV15 to TRBJ1-2; D not resolved. Germline V gene lookup returns CDR1 LNHNV and CDR2 YYDKDF (reference sequence). The length of the CDR3 is 12 residues. V lost 0 bases and J lost 5, with 4 bases in between. CDR3 sequence: CATSRDRYGYTF. The CDR3 bases are TGTGCCACCAGCAGAGATAGGTATGGCTACACCTTC.

The genes are TRBV12-3 or TRBV12-4 and TRBJ1-2; D ambiguous. The CDR3 has 15 residues. With 3 bases removed from V and 5 bases from J, the gap between germline ends came to 16 bases. The CDR3 DNA reads as TGTGCCAGCAGTTTGGAGGAGGGATTTTGGTATGGCTACACCTTC. Its protein product is CASSLEEGFWYGYTF.

V and J are TRBV6-1 and TRBJ2-5; 7 bases are a match to TRBD1. The CDR3 sequence is 15 residues long. V shed 8 bases, J shed 1 base, and the junction held 10 bases outside the gene matches. The V gene's germline CDR1 is MNHNS and CDR2 SASEGT. This chain's CDR3 is CASLLGQTLQETQYF. The CDR3 bases are TGTGCCAGCCTCCTGGGACAGACACTCCAAGAGACCCAGTACTTC.

This clonotype was recorded a few times. This rearrangement joins TRBV6-6 to TRBJ2-6, with TRBD1 as a possible D gene (6 bases). Trimming removed 2 bases at V and 0 bases at J, with 8 bases between. The CDR3 is made up of 16 amino acids. CDR1 and CDR2 (germline): MNHNY, SVGAGI (reference sequence). Written as DNA, the CDR3 is TGTGCCAGCAGTTACGGGGACACCTCTGGGGCCAACGTCCTGACTTTC. This encodes CASSYGDTSGANVLTF.

V gene TRBV12-3 or TRBV12-4 combines with J gene TRBJ2-1; TRBD2 is a possible D gene (6 bases). This CDR3 comprises 17 residues. Trimming removed 6 bases from V and 8 bases from J, with 26 bases in between. The CDR3 is CASSRPIADKGGDEQFF. The CDR3 region has the DNA TGTGCCAGCAGCCGTCCCATAGCGGACAAAGGTGGGGATGAGCAGTTCTTC.

There are a few counts of this clonotype. The chain is built from TRBV15 and TRBJ1-4; TRBD1 agrees at 7 bases. The ends lost 1 base at V and 8 bases at J; junction bases unmatched: 4. CDR3 length: 14 amino acids. Germline-derived CDR1 and CDR2 are LNHNV and YYDKDF (reference sequence). CDR3 DNA: TGTGCCACCAGCAGAGCAGGGGGAAGGGAAAAACTGTTTTTT. Residues: CATSRAGGREKLFF.

This clonotype was recorded a few times. The chain carries TRBV5-1 and TRBJ1-2; D gene uncertain. This CDR3 contains 12 residues. The germline V gene has CDR1 SGHRS and CDR2 YFSETQ. V shed 4 bases and J shed 8 bases, with 12 bases lying between them. The CDR3 protein is CASSRPLSGYTF. The CDR3 DNA is TGCGCCAGCAGCCGCCCCCTTAGCGGCTACACCTTC. The entire variable domain, with the rest obtained from reference TRBV5-1 and TRBJ1-2, is as follows: KAGVTQTPRYLIKTRGQQVTLSCSPISGHRSVSWYQQTPGQGLQFLFEYFSETQRNKGNFPGRFSGRQFSNSRSEMNVSTLELGDSALYLCASSRPLSGYTFGSGTRLTVV.

In nucleotides, the CDR3 is TGTGCCAGCAGCCAAGATCTTCTAGCGGGGGTTAACACCGGGGAGCTGTTTTTT. As protein: CASSQDLLAGVNTGELFF. J is TRBJ2-2 and V is TRBV3-1, with TRBD2 identical over 10 bases. The V segment lost 0 bases and the J segment 2 bases; nucleotides outside the gene matches: 6. This CDR3 spans 18 amino acids. Germline CDR1 is LGHDT and CDR2 is YNNKEL (reference sequence).

The chain combines TRBV29-1 with TRBJ2-4; D remains ambiguous. The end of the DNA fits TRBJ2-5 better, so the J call may be wrong. CDR1 and CDR2 from the germline V gene are SQVTM and ANQGSEA. The CDR3 runs 12 residues. For the CDR3, the DNA is TGCAGCGCAACCCCAGGTCCAGAGACCCAGTACTTC. Protein sequence: CSATPGPETQYF.

This clonotype has more than one count but fewer than ten. Written as DNA, the CDR3 is TGTGCCAGCACGCCCCAGGGGCAGGCTTACAATGAGCAGTTCTTC. Translating it yields CASTPQGQAYNEQFF. The gene calls are TRBV27 and TRBJ2-1; TRBD1 might be the D (6 bases). Trimming cost V 7 bases and J 4 bases, with 17 bases left between them. CDR3 length equals 15 residues. From germline, CDR1 is MNHEY and CDR2 SMNVEV (reference sequence).